This T cell receptor beta chain was captured in a study of control samples from healthy donors and cancer patients. Assay: immunoSEQ multiplex PCR; the TCRdb copy retains only in-frame clones and omits some. This table has roughly 180,000 clones, roughly 95% appearing once. Germline V gene data show CDR1 as MNHEY and CDR2 as SVGAGI. V was shortened by 5 bases and J by 2 bases, with 12 bases between the two germline ends. CDR3 length: 14 amino acids. This clonotype originated in a woman aged 55-70 years in good health. This chain connects TRBV6-5 to TRBJ1-1; a weak D match, TRBD1 (5 bases). The sequencing sample was made of blood. CDR3 DNA: TGTGCCAGCAGTCGGGACGGGACTAACACTGAAGCTTTCTTT. It is translated as CASSRDGTNTEAFF.